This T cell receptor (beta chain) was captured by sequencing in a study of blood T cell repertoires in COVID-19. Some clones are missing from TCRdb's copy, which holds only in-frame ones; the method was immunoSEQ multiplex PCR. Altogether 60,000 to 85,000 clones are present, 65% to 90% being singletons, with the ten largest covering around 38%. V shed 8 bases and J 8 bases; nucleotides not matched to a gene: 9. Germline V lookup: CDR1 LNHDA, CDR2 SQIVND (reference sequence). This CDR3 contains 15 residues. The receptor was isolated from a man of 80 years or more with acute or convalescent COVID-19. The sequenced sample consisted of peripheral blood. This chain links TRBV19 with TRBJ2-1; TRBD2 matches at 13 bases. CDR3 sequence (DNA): TGTGCCAGTGAGGGACTAGCGGGGTTTCGCTATGAGCAGTTCTTC. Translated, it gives CASEGLAGFRYEQFF.